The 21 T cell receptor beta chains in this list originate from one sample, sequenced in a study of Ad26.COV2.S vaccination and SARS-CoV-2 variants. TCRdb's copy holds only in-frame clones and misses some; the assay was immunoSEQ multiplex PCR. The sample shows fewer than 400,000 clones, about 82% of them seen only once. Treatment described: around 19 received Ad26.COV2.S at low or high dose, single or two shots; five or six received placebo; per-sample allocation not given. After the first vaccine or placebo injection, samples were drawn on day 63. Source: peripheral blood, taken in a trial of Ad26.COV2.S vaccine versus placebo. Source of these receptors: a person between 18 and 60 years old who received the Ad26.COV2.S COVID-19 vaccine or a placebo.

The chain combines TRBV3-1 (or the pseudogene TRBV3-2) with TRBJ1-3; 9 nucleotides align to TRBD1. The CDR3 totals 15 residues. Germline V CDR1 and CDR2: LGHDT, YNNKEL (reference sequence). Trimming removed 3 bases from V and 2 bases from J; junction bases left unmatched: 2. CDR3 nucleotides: TGTGCCAGCAGCCATTGGGACAGGGCTGGAAACACCATATATTTT. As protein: CASSHWDRAGNTIYF.

Here the CDR3 DNA reads TGCGCCAGCAGCCAAGCTTCAGGGGAGGGAACAGATACGCAGTATTTT. Protein sequence: CASSQASGEGTDTQYF. The chain joins TRBV4-1 to TRBJ2-3, with D tentatively TRBD2 (7 bases). Germline CDR1 is MGHRA and CDR2 is YSYEKL. The CDR3 has 16 residues. V lost 1 base and J 3 bases, leaving 14 bases between the germline ends.

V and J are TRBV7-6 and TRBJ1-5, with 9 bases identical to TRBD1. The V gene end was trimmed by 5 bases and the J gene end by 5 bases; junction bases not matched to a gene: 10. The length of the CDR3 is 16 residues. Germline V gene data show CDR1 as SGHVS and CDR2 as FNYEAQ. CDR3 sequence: CASSTRTGELDQPQHF. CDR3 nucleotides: TGTGCCAGCAGCACTCGGACAGGGGAGCTCGATCAGCCCCAGCATTTT.

Here the CDR3 DNA reads TGTGCCAGCAGCCCCGGGACAGGGCAGTATGGCTACACCTTC. Its translation is CASSPGTGQYGYTF. This chain links TRBV9 with TRBJ1-2; 9 nucleotides align to TRBD1. Germline V gene lookup returns CDR1 SGDLS and CDR2 YYNGEE. The V segment lost 4 bases and the J segment 5 bases; nucleotides outside the gene matches: 6. This CDR3 spans 14 amino acids.

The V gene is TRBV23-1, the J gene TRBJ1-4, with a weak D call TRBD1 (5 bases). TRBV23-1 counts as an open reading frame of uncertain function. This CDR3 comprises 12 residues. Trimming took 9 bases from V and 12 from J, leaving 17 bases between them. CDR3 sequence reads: CARCPDIGELFF. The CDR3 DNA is TGCGCCAGATGCCCCGATATAGGGGAACTGTTTTTT.

For the CDR3, the DNA is TGTGCCAGCAGCCGGACAGGGGGCGGCGAGCAGTACTTC. This sequence encodes CASSRTGGGEQYF. The chain has TRBV7-8 and TRBJ2-7; 11 bases agree with TRBD1. This CDR3 region has 13 residues. Germline V gene lookup returns CDR1 SGHVS and CDR2 FQNEAQ. The V segment lost 5 bases and the J segment 6 bases; nucleotides outside the gene matches: 3.

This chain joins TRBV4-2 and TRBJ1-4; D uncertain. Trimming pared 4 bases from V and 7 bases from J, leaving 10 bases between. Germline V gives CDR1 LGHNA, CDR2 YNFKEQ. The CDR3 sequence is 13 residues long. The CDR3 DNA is TGTGCCAGCAGCCTGAACTCCGGTGAAAAACTGTTTTTT. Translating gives CASSLNSGEKLFF.

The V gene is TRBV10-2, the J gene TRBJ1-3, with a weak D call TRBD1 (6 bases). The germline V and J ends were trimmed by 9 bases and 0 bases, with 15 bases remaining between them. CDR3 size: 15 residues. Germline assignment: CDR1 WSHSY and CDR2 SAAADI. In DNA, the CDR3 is TGCGCCAGTTTGGGGGGCACATCCTCTGGAAACACCATATATTTT. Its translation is CASLGGTSSGNTIYF.

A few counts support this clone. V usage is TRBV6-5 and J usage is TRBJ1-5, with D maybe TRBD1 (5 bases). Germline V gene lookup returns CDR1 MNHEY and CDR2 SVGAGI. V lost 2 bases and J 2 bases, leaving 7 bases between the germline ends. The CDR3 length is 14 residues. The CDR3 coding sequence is TGTGCCAGCAGTTACGGGGGAGGCAATCAGCCCCAGCATTTT. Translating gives CASSYGGGNQPQHF.

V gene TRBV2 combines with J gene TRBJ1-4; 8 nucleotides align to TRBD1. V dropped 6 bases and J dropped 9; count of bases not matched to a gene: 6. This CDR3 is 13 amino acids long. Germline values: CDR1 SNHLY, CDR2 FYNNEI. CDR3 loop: CASRADRAQKLFF. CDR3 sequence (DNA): TGTGCCAGCAGGGCGGACAGGGCCCAAAAACTGTTTTTT.

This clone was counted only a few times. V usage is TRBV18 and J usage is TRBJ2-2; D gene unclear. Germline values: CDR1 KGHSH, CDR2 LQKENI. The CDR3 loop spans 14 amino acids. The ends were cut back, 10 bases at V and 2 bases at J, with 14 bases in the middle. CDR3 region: CATHRKANTGELFF. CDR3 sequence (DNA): TGTGCCACCCACCGGAAAGCAAACACCGGGGAGCTGTTTTTT.

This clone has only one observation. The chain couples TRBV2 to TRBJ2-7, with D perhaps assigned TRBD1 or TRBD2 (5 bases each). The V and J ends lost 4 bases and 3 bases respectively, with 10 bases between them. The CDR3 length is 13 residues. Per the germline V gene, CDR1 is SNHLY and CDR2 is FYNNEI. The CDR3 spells CASSVAGGYEQYF. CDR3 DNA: TGTGCCAGCAGTGTCGCTGGGGGCTACGAGCAGTACTTC.

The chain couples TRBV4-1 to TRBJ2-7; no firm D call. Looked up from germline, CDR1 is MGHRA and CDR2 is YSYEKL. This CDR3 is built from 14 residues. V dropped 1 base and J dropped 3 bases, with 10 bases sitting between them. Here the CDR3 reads CASSQGSNNYEQYF. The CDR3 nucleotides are TGCGCCAGCAGCCAAGGGAGTAACAACTACGAGCAGTACTTC.

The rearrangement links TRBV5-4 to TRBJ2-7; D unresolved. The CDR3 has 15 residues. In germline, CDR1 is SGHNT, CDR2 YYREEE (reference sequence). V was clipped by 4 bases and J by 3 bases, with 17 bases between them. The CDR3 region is CASSLIPQANYEQYF. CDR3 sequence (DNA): TGTGCCAGCAGCCTCATCCCTCAGGCCAACTACGAGCAGTACTTC.

CDR3 nucleotides: TGTGCCTGGAGTCCGACAGGCAACTATGGCTACACCTTC. Translating it yields CAWSPTGNYGYTF. This chain uses TRBV30 with TRBJ1-2; possibly TRBD1 for D (6 bases). Germline V gene lookup returns CDR1 GTSNPN and CDR2 SVGIG (reference sequence). The CDR3 length is 13 residues. V dropped 2 bases and J dropped 2 bases, with 9 bases sitting between them.

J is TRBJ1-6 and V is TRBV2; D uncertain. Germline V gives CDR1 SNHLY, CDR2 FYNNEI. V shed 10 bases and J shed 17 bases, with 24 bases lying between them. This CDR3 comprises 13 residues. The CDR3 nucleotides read TGTGCCACCACCTTTTCCGGGAGTCGATTCATCCACTTT. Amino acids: CATTFSGSRFIHF.

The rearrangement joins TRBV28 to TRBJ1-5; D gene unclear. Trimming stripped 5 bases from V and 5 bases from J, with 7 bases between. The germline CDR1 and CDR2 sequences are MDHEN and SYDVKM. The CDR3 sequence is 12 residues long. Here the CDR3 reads CASSQMYQPQHF. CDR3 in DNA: TGTGCCAGCAGTCAGATGTATCAGCCCCAGCATTTT.

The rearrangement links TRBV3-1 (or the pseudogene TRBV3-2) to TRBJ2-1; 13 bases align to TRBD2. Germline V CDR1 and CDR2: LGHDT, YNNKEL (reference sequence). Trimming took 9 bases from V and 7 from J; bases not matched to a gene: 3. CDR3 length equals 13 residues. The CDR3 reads CASGTSGANEQFF. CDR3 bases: TGTGCCAGTGGGACTAGCGGGGCAAATGAGCAGTTCTTC.

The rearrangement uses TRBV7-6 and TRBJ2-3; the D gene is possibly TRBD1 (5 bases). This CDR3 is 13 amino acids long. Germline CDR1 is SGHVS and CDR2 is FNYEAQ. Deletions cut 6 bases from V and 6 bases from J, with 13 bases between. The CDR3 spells CASRAGPADTQYF. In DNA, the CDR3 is TGTGCCAGCAGAGCAGGGCCCGCGGATACGCAGTATTTT.

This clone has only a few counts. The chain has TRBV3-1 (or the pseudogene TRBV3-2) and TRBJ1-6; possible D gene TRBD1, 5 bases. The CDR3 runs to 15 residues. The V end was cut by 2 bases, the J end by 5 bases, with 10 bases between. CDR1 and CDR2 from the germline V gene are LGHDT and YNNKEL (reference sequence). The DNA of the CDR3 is TGTGCCAGCAGCCAAATGGACAAGGATAATTCACCCCTCCACTTT. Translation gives CASSQMDKDNSPLHF.

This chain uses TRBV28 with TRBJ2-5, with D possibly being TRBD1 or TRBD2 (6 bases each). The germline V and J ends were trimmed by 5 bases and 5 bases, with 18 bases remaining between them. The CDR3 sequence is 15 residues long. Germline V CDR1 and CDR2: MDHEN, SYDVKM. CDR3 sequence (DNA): TGTGCCAGCAGTAAACTACAACAGGGAGGCGAGACCCAGTACTTC. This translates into CASSKLQQGGETQYF.